This T cell receptor (beta chain) originates from a study of beta chain features in type 1 diabetes. Study-wide results and limits: cDNA-based reads could over-represent cells with high TCR expression. For type 1 diabetes patients, VDJ junctions showed fewer insertions and more deletions. Among patients, naive, central memory and Treg TCRB repertoires appeared more similar than among healthy donors. A potential PCR bias toward shorter templates would be equal in patient and control samples. Moderate yet significant TCRB CDR3 shortening was seen in Type 1 diabetes patients in all four CD4+ subsets.

This clone was detected only a few times. Its antigen remains unknown. The ends lost 6 bases at V and 6 bases at J; junction bases unmatched: 10. The CDR3 length is 15 residues. Germline V gene lookup returns CDR1 LNHDA and CDR2 SQIVND (reference sequence). Expressed TCRB transcripts were sequenced because the isolated RNA had all been reverse transcribed beforehand. Here immunoSEQ multiplex PCR was the method, and the copy in TCRdb shows in-frame clones only, minus some. The sample shows about 280,000 clones, roughly 15% of them seen only once. This sequence originates from a man aged 18 to 35 with type 1 diabetes. Sequenced sample: naive CD4+ T cells from blood. V and J are TRBV19 and TRBJ2-2, with TRBD1 matching over 7 bases. The CDR3 DNA sequence: TGTGCCAGTAGAAATTCCCGACAGGGCGCCGGGGAGCTGTTTTTT. Translating it yields CASRNSRQGAGELFF.